This T cell receptor (beta chain) came from a study of blood T cells in healthy people across ages. The use of a sample-barcoded 5' primer and a J-beta primer mix characterized a second PCR of roughly 6 to 12 cycles. Each cDNA was tagged by a template-switch adaptor containing 12 random nucleotides. Sequencing yielded, for each sample, at least 3 million paired-end reads carrying CDR3. TCRdb re-analysed the 5' RACE reads in MiXCR, keeping a single row per CDR3 protein. The table has 650,000 to 1,000,000 distinct CDR3 sequences, approximately 35% seen once; the top ten hold approximately 12%. Each donor supplied around 10 milliliters of peripheral blood. Total RNA was extracted at no less than 5.5 micrograms per sample. This CDR3 is 16 amino acids long. The V gene lost 6 bases and the J gene lost 4 bases, with 21 bases spanning the gap.

The clonotype was recovered from a man aged 18 to 29 in good health. Input material: blood. The chain combines TRBV12-3 or TRBV12-4 with TRBJ2-5; D perhaps matches TRBD2 (6 bases). For the CDR3, the DNA is TGTGCCAGCAGCTTCCCAGGTCGTCCGGGGGTAGAGACCCAGTACTTC. This codes for CASSFPGRPGVETQYF.